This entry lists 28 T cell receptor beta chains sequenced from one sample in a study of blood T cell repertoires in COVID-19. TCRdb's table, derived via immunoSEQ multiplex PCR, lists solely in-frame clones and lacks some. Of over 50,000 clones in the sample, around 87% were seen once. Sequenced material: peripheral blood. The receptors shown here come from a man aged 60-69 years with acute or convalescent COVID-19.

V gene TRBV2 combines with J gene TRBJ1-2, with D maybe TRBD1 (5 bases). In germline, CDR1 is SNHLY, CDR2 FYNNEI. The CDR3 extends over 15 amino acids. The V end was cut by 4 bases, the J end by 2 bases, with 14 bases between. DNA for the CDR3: TGTGCCAGCAGTGGGGCTCAGGGTCGGAACTATGGCTACACCTTC. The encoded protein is CASSGAQGRNYGYTF.

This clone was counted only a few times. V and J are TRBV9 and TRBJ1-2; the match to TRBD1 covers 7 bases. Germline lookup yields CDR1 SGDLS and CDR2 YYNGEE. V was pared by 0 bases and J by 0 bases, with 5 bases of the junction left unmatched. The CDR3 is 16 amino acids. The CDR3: CASSVVPGGSNYGYTF. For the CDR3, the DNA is TGTGCCAGCAGCGTAGTTCCAGGGGGATCTAACTATGGCTACACCTTC.

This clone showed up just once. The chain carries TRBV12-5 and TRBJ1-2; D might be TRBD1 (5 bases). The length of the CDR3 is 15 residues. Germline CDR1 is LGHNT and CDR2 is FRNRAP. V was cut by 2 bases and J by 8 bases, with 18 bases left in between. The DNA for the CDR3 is TGTGCTAGTGGTTTGCCCCTCGGGGGGGGAAAGGGCTACACCTTC. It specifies CASGLPLGGGKGYTF.

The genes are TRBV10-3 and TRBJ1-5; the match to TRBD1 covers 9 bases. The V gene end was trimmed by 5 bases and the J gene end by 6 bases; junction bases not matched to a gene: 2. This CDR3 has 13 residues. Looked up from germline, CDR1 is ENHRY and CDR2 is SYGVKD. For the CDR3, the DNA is TGTGCCATCAGTCCGGGACAGGGTCAGCCCCAGCATTTT. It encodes CAISPGQGQPQHF.

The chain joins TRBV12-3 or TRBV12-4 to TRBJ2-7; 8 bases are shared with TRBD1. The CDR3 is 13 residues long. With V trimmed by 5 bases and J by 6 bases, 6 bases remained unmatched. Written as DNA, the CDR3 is TGTGCCAGCAGTACAGGGGGGTCGGTCGAGCAGTACTTC. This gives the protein CASSTGGSVEQYF.

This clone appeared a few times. CDR3 in amino acids: CASLGRDGYTF. The CDR3 nucleotides read TGTGCCAGTCTTGGGAGGGATGGCTACACCTTC. The chain is built from TRBV2 and TRBJ1-2; D unclear. V was trimmed by 9 bases and J by 6 bases, leaving 11 bases between them. Germline assignment: CDR1 SNHLY and CDR2 FYNNEI. CDR3 length equals 11 residues. Drawing the rest from reference TRBV2 and TRBJ1-2, the complete variable domain is EPEVTQTPSHQVTQMGQEVILRCVPISNHLYFYWYRQILGQKVEFLVSFYNNEISEKSEIFDDQFSVERPDGSNFTLKIRSTKLEDSAMYFCASLGRDGYTFGSGTRLTVV.

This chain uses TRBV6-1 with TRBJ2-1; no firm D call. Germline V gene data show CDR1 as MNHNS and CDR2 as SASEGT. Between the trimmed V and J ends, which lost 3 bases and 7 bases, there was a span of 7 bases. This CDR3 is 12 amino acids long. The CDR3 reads CASSDTGNEQFF. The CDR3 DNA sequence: TGTGCCAGCAGTGACACGGGTAATGAGCAGTTCTTC.

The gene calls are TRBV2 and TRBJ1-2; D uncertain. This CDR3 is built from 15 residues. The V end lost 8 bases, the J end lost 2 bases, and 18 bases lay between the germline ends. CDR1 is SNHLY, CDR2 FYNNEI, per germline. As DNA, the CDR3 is TGTGCCAGCTCCTCGCAGGCCGGCGGGAACTATGGCTACACCTTC. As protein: CASSSQAGGNYGYTF.

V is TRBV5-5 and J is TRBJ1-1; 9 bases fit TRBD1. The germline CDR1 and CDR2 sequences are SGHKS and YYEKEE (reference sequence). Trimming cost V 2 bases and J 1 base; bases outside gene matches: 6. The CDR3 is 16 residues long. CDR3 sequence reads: CASSFGQGLTNTEAFF. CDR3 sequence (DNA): TGTGCCAGCAGCTTCGGACAGGGGCTTACGAACACTGAAGCTTTCTTT.

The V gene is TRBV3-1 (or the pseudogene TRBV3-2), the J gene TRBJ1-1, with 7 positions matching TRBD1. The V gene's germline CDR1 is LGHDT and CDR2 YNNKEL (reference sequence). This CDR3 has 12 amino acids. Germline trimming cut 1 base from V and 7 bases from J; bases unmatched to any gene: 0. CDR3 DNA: TGTGCCAGCAGCCAAGGACAGGGTGAAGCTTTCTTT. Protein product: CASSQGQGEAFF.

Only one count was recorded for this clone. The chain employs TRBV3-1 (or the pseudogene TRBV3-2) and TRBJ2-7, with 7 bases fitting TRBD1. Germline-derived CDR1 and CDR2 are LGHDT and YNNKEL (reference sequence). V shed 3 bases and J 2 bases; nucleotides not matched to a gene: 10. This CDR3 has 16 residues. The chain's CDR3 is CASSHMGYRGPYEQYF. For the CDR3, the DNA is TGTGCCAGCAGCCATATGGGATACAGGGGCCCCTACGAGCAGTACTTC.

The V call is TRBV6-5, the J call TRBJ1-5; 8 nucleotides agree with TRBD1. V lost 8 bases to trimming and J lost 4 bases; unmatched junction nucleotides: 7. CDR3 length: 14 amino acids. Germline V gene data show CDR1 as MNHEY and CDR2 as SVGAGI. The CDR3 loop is CASRTGGSNQPQHF. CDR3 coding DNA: TGTGCCAGCCGAACAGGGGGAAGTAATCAGCCCCAGCATTTT.

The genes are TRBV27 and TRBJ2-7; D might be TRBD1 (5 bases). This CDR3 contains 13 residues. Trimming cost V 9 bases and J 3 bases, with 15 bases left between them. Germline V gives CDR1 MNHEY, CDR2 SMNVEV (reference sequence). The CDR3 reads CASRAGLGYEQYF. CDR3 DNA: TGTGCCAGTCGGGCAGGGCTGGGCTACGAGCAGTACTTC.

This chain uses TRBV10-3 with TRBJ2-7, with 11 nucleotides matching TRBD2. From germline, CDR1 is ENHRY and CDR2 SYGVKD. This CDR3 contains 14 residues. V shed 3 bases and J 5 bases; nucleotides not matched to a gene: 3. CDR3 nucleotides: TGTGCCATCAGTGACCCGGGACTAGCGGACGAGCAGTACTTC. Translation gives CAISDPGLADEQYF.

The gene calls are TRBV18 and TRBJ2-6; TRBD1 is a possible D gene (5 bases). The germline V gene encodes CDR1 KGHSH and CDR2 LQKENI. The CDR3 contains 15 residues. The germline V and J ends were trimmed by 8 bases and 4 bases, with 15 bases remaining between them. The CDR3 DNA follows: TGTGCCAGCCTTCCAGGGCCATCAGGGGCCAACGTCCTGACTTTC. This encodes CASLPGPSGANVLTF.

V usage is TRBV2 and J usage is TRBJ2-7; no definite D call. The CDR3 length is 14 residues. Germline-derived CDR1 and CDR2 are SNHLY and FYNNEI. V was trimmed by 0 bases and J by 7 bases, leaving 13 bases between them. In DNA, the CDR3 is TGTGCCAGCAGTGAAGCTTTTGTAGTGGTGGAGCAGTACTTC. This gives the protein CASSEAFVVVEQYF.

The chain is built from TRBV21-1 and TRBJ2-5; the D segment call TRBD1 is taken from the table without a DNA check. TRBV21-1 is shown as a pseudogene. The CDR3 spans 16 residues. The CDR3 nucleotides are TGTGCCAGCAGCAAAACCCACAGGGTCCGCCAAGAGACCCAGTACTTC. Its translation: CASSKTHRVRQETQYF.

This CDR3 is CASSLTSGVYEQYF. DNA of the CDR3: TGTGCCAGCAGCTTAACTAGCGGGGTATACGAGCAGTACTTC. The chain joins TRBV11-2 to TRBJ2-7; 10 nucleotides agree with TRBD2. Germline V gene sequence: CDR1 SGHAT, CDR2 FQNNGV. V shed 2 bases, J shed 4 bases, and the junction held 2 bases outside the gene matches. The CDR3 runs to 14 residues.

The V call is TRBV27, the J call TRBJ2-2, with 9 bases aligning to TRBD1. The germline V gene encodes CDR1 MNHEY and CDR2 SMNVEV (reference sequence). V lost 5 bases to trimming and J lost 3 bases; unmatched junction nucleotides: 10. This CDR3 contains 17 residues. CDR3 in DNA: TGTGCCAGCAGTCAACCCGGGGACAGGGAGGACACCGGGGAGCTGTTTTTT. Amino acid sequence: CASSQPGDREDTGELFF.

Written as DNA, the CDR3 is TGCGCCAGCAGCCAAGATGTGCGGGGGTCCGGGGGGGAGACCCAGTACTTC. It specifies CASSQDVRGSGGETQYF. V is TRBV4-3 and J is TRBJ2-5, with 7 bases matching TRBD2. V shed 0 bases, J shed 5 bases, and the junction held 12 bases outside the gene matches. The germline V gene encodes CDR1 LGHNA and CDR2 YSLEER. The CDR3 loop spans 17 amino acids.

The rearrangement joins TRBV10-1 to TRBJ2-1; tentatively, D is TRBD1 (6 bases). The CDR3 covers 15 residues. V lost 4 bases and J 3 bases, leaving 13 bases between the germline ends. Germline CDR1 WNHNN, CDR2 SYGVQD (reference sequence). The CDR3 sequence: CASSGRRTVYNEQFF. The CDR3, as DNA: TGCGCCAGCAGTGGTCGCCGGACAGTCTACAATGAGCAGTTCTTC.

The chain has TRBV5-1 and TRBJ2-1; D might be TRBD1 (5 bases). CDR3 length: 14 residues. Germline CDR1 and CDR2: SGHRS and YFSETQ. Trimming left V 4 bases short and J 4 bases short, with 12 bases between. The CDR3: CASSPEDRYNEQFF. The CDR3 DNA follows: TGCGCCAGCAGCCCCGAAGACAGATACAATGAGCAGTTCTTC.

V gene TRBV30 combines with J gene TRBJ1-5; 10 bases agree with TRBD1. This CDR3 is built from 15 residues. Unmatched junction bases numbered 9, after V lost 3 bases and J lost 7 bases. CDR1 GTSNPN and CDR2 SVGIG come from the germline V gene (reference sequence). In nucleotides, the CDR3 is TGTGCCTGGAGGGCGACAGGGGGCAATGGGCAGCCCCAGCATTTT. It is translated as CAWRATGGNGQPQHF.

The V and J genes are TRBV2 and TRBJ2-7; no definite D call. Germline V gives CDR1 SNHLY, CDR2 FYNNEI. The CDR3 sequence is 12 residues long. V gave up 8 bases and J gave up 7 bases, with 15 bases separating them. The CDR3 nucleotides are TGTGCCAGCTCGAGGTCGAAGAGGGAGCAGTACTTC. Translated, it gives CASSRSKREQYF.

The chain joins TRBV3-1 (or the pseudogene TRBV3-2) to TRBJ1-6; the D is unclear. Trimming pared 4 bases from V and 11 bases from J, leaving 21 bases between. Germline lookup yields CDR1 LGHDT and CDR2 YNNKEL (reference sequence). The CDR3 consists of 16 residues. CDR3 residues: CASSPSIRRAQAPLHF. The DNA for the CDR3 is TGTGCCAGCAGCCCCTCTATTAGGAGGGCTCAGGCACCCCTCCACTTT.

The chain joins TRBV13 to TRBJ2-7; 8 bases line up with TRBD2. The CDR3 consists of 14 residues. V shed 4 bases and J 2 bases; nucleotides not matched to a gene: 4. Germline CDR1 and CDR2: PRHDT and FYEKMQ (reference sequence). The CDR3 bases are TGTGCCAGCAGCTCTGGACTAGCCGCCTACGAGCAGTACTTC. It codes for CASSSGLAAYEQYF. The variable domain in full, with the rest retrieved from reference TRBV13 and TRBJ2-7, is AAGVIQSPRHLIKEKRETATLKCYPIPRHDTVYWYQQGPGQDPQFLISFYEKMQSDKGSIPDRFSAQQFSDYHSELNMSSLELGDSALYFCASSSGLAAYEQYFGPGTRLTVT.

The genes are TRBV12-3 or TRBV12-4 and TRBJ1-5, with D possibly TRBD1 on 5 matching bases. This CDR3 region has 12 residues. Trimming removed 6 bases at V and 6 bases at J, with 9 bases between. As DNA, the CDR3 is TGTGCCAGCAGGATAGGGGTTCAGCCCCAGCATTTT. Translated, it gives CASRIGVQPQHF.

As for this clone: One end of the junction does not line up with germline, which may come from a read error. CDR3 nucleotides: TGTGCCAGCAGTTACGAGCTCACCCTGTACTTC. Protein: CASSYELTLYF. The chain couples TRBV6-5 to TRBJ2-5; D is undetermined. In germline, CDR1 is MNHEY, CDR2 SVGAGI. There are 11 residues in the CDR3.